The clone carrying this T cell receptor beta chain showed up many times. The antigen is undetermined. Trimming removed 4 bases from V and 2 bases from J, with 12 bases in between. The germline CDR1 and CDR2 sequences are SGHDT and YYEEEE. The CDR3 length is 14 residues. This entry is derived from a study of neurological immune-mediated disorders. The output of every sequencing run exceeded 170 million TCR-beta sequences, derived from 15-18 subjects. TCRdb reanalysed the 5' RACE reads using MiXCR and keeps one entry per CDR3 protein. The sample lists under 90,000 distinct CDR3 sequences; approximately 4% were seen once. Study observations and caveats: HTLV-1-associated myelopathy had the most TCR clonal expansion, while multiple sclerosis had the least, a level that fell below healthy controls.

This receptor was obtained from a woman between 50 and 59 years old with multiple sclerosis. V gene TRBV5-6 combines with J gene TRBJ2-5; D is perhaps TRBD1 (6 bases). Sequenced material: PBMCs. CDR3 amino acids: CASSLRTVQETQYF. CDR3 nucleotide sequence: TGTGCCAGCAGCCTCCGGACAGTTCAAGAGACCCAGTACTTC.